This T cell receptor (beta chain) stems from a study of human T cells and chemical hapten exposure. The starting material, unfractionated whole blood, was used for total RNA extraction. MiXCR was run by TCRdb on the 5' RACE reads, yielding one entry per CDR3 protein. The sample lists 95,000 to 120,000 distinct CDR3 sequences; approximately 20% were seen once. CDR3 length: 14 amino acids. Germline V gene data show CDR1 as SGHTA and CDR2 as FQGNSA. Trimming pared 3 bases from V and 1 base from J, leaving 9 bases between. The TCR sequence derives from a human donor in good health. The V and J genes are TRBV7-2 and TRBJ2-5; D is unresolved. This chain's CDR3 is CASSFETFQETQYF. CDR3 bases: TGTGCCAGCAGCTTCGAGACTTTCCAAGAGACCCAGTACTTC.